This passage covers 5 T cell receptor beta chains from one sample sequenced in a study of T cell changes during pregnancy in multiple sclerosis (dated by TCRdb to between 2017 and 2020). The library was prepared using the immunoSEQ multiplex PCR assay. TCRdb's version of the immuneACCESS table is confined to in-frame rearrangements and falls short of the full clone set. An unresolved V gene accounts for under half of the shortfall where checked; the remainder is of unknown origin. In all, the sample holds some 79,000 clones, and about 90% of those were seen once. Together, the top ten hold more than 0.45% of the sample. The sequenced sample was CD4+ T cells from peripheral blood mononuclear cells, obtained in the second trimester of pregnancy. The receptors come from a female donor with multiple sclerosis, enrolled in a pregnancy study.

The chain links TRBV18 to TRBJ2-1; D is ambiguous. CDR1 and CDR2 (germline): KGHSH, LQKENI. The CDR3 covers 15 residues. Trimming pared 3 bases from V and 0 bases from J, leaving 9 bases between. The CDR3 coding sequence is TGTGCCAGCTCACCTCAGACTCTCTCCTACAATGAGCAGTTCTTC. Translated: CASSPQTLSYNEQFF.

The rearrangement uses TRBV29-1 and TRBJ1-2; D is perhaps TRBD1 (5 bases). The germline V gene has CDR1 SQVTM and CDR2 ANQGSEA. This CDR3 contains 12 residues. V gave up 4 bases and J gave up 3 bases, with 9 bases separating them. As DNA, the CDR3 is TGCAGCGTTGCATGGGGGGACTATGGCTACACCTTC. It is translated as CSVAWGDYGYTF.

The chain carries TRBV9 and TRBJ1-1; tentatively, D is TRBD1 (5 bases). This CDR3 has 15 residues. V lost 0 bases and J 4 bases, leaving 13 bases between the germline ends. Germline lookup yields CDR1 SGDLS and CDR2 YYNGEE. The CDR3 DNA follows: TGTGCCAGCAGCGTAGAGGGGTTTTTGGGCACTGAAGCTTTCTTT. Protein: CASSVEGFLGTEAFF.

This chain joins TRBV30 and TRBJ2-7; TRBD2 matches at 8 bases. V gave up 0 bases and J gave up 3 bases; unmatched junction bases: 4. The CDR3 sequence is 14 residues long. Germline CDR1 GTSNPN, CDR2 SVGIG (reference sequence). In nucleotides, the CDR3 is TGTGCCTGGAGTGTCCCGGGACTAGGCTACGAGCAGTACTTC. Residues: CAWSVPGLGYEQYF.

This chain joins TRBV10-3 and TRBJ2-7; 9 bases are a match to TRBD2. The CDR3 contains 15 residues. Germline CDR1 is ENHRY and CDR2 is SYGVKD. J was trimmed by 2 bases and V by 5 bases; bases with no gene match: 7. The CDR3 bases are TGTGCCATCAGTCCTGAAGCGGGAGGACCCTACGAGCAGTACTTC. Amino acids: CAISPEAGGPYEQYF.